The 19 T cell receptor beta chains below come from one sample, sequenced in a study of blood T cell repertoires in COVID-19. The data were produced by immunoSEQ multiplex PCR, yet TCRdb's version contains in-frame clones alone and is incomplete. The repertoire holds roughly 200,000 clones, with around 83% as singletons. Sequencing input: peripheral blood. Every receptor here comes from a man aged 40-55 years with active or convalescent COVID-19.

This sequence joins TRBV2 and TRBJ1-1; TRBD1 is a possible D gene (5 bases). V was cut by 5 bases and J by 3 bases, with 10 bases left in between. The germline V gene has CDR1 SNHLY and CDR2 FYNNEI. CDR3 length: 13 residues. CDR3 loop: CASSTTGYTEAFF. In DNA, the CDR3 is TGTGCCAGCAGTACTACAGGATACACTGAAGCTTTCTTT.

The chain couples TRBV11-3 to TRBJ2-1, with 11 bases aligning to TRBD2. The junction had 10 bases not matched to a gene; V was cut back by 0 bases and J by 12 bases. The CDR3 covers 16 residues. Germline V gene sequence: CDR1 SGHNT, CDR2 YENEEA. The CDR3 protein is CASSLERLAGLGGQFF. CDR3 DNA sequence: TGTGCCAGCAGCTTAGAGAGACTAGCGGGATTGGGCGGGCAGTTCTTC.

The V and J genes are TRBV11-3 and TRBJ2-1; 9 bases are a match to TRBD2. The germline gives CDR1 SGHNT, CDR2 YENEEA. With V trimmed by 4 bases and J by 5 bases, 6 bases remained unmatched. This CDR3 has 15 amino acids. CDR3 in amino acids: CASSSPGLAHNEQFF. CDR3 coding DNA: TGTGCCAGCAGCTCACCGGGACTAGCCCACAATGAGCAGTTCTTC.

This clone was observed once. The gene calls are TRBV2 and TRBJ1-2; no clear D gene. V lost 4 bases, J lost 0 bases, and 9 bases lay in between. The CDR3 spans 14 residues. Germline CDR1 SNHLY, CDR2 FYNNEI. CDR3 DNA sequence: TGTGCCAGCAGTGCACAGAGGGCTAACTATGGCTACACCTTC. It encodes CASSAQRANYGYTF.

The chain joins TRBV24-1 to TRBJ1-5, with 7 bases fitting TRBD1. The CDR3 spans 17 residues. Germline CDR1 and CDR2: KGHDR and SFDVKD. The J segment lost 0 bases and the V segment lost 5 bases, leaving 9 bases of the junction unmatched. The CDR3 nucleotides are TGTGCCACCAGTGGCGCAGGGGGGAGTCATAGCAATCAGCCCCAGCATTTT. As protein: CATSGAGGSHSNQPQHF.

The chain joins TRBV7-3 to TRBJ2-2, with TRBD2 identical over 8 bases. This CDR3 is built from 15 residues. With 3 bases clipped from V and 1 base from J, the junction kept 1 base outside the gene matches. CDR1 is SGHTA and CDR2 is FQGTGA in the germline V gene. The CDR3 sequence: CASSFREGNTGELFF. CDR3 sequence (DNA): TGTGCCAGCAGCTTCCGGGAGGGGAACACCGGGGAGCTGTTTTTT.

The chain links TRBV11-2 to TRBJ2-2, with a possible D match to TRBD1 (6 bases). The CDR3 is 15 residues long. CDR1 SGHAT and CDR2 FQNNGV come from the germline V gene. Trimming removed 7 bases at V and 1 base at J, with 13 bases between. The DNA for the CDR3 is TGTGCCAGCAACATGGCAGGGGAGAACACCGGGGAGCTGTTTTTT. Residues: CASNMAGENTGELFF. The entire variable domain, with the rest obtained from reference TRBV11-2 and TRBJ2-2, is as follows: EAGVAQSPRYKIIEKRQSVAFWCNPISGHATLYWYQQILGQGPKLLIQFQNNGVVDDSQLPKDRFSAERLKGVDSTLKIQPAKLEDSAVYLCASNMAGENTGELFFGEGSRLTVL.

The gene calls are TRBV10-3 and TRBJ1-2; D not certain. Per the germline V gene, CDR1 is ENHRY and CDR2 is SYGVKD. The CDR3 sequence is 13 residues long. The V gene lost 0 bases and the J gene lost 8 bases, with 10 bases spanning the gap. CDR3 amino acids: CAISESPGNGYTF. The CDR3 bases are TGTGCCATCAGTGAGTCTCCGGGGAACGGCTACACCTTC.

This chain links TRBV11-2 with TRBJ2-1; no clear D gene. Germline CDR1 is SGHAT and CDR2 is FQNNGV. The CDR3 loop spans 11 amino acids. Trimming took 6 bases from V and 6 from J, leaving 6 bases between them. The chain's CDR3 is CASSPLNEQFF. CDR3 in DNA: TGTGCCAGCAGTCCCCTCAATGAGCAGTTCTTC.

V gene TRBV5-1 combines with J gene TRBJ2-1; TRBD2 aligns across 14 bases. The germline gives CDR1 SGHRS, CDR2 YFSETQ. The CDR3 contains 17 residues. V was clipped by 0 bases and J by 9 bases; unmatched bases: 8. CDR3 sequence (DNA): TGCGCCAGCAGCTTGGGACTAGCGGGGGGGCCAGGATCTGAGCAGTTCTTC. As protein: CASSLGLAGGPGSEQFF.

This chain links TRBV5-4 with TRBJ1-2, with D maybe TRBD1 (6 bases). The CDR3 has 18 amino acids. Trimming stripped 4 bases from V and 0 bases from J, with 22 bases between. CDR1 is SGHNT, CDR2 YYREEE, per germline (reference sequence). CDR3 in amino acids: CASSIQRGGQTSNYGYTF. The CDR3 region has the DNA TGTGCCAGCAGCATCCAGAGAGGGGGACAAACTTCTAACTATGGCTACACCTTC.

This rearrangement joins TRBV5-4 to TRBJ1-2, with a tentative D call TRBD1 (6 bases). CDR1 and CDR2 (germline): SGHNT, YYREEE (reference sequence). The V gene lost 9 bases and the J gene lost 6 bases, with 18 bases spanning the gap. The CDR3 loop spans 13 amino acids. Here the CDR3 reads CATRATGYNGYTF. DNA for the CDR3: TGTGCCACCAGAGCTACAGGGTACAATGGCTACACCTTC.

The genes are TRBV6-5 and TRBJ1-2; 8 bases fit TRBD1. The germline V gene has CDR1 MNHEY and CDR2 SVGAGI. The trim removed 8 bases at V and 2 bases at J, leaving 7 bases unmatched. This CDR3 spans 14 amino acids. This chain's CDR3 is CASAPGQGNYGYTF. The CDR3 nucleotides read TGTGCCAGCGCGCCCGGACAGGGCAACTATGGCTACACCTTC.

This clone came up a few times. The chain recombines TRBV3-1 (or the pseudogene TRBV3-2) with TRBJ2-7; TRBD2 matches 8 bases. The CDR3 totals 13 residues. Losses at the gene ends were 2 bases for V and 6 bases for J; bases not matched to a gene: 3. The germline gives CDR1 LGHDT, CDR2 YNNKEL (reference sequence). The DNA for the CDR3 is TGTGCCAGCAGCCAAACTAGCGGAACCGAGCAGTACTTC. It encodes CASSQTSGTEQYF.

The V call is TRBV7-2, the J call TRBJ1-5, with no clear D. CDR1 SGHTA and CDR2 FQGNSA come from the germline V gene. Trimming took 6 bases from V and 1 from J, leaving 13 bases between them. CDR3 size: 15 residues. The CDR3 region is CASSTRWASNQPQHF. The DNA of the CDR3 is TGTGCCAGCAGTACACGGTGGGCCAGCAATCAGCCCCAGCATTTT.

The chain carries TRBV6-5 and TRBJ1-5; D perhaps matches TRBD1 (5 bases). Deletions cut 0 bases from V and 2 bases from J, with 8 bases between. CDR1 is MNHEY, CDR2 SVGAGI, per germline. The CDR3 is 15 residues long. In DNA, the CDR3 is TGTGCCAGCAGTTACTCGGCCAGGGGCAATCAGCCCCAGCATTTT. This gives the protein CASSYSARGNQPQHF.

The chain combines TRBV20-1 with TRBJ1-1; TRBD1 aligns across 7 bases. The CDR3 loop spans 14 amino acids. V gave up 3 bases and J gave up 5 bases; unmatched junction bases: 9. The germline gives CDR1 DFQATT, CDR2 SNEGSKA (reference sequence). CDR3 in amino acids: CSASLGGERTEAFF. In nucleotides, the CDR3 is TGCAGTGCTAGTCTAGGGGGCGAGAGGACTGAAGCTTTCTTT.

V usage is TRBV7-9 and J usage is TRBJ1-2; 8 nucleotides agree with TRBD1. Germline loops: CDR1 SEHNR, CDR2 FQNEAQ (reference sequence). With 3 bases clipped from V and 4 bases from J, the junction kept 7 bases outside the gene matches. The CDR3 has 15 amino acids. The DNA for the CDR3 is TGTGCCAGCAGCTTGGGGACAGGAGGGCTCTATGGCTACACCTTC. This codes for CASSLGTGGLYGYTF. The whole variable domain, filled in from reference TRBV7-9 and TRBJ1-2, reads DTGVSQNPRHKITKRGQNVTFRCDPISEHNRLYWYRQTLGQGPEFLTYFQNEAQLEKSRLLSDRFSAERPKGSFSTLEIQRTEQGDSAMYLCASSLGTGGLYGYTFGSGTRLTVV.

The gene calls are TRBV5-1 and TRBJ1-4; 10 bases are a match to TRBD1. This CDR3 is built from 15 residues. The trim removed 7 bases at V and 6 bases at J, leaving 9 bases unmatched. The V gene's germline CDR1 is SGHRS and CDR2 YFSETQ. CDR3 sequence: CASQRQGATDEKLFF. CDR3 in DNA: TGCGCCAGCCAGCGACAGGGGGCGACGGATGAAAAACTGTTTTTT.